This TCR beta chain appears in the sequencing data of a study of blood T cell repertoires in COVID-19. Germline CDR1 reads SGHDT; CDR2 reads YYEEEE. With V trimmed by 3 bases and J by 4 bases, 4 bases remained unmatched. This CDR3 contains 14 residues. Sequencing used immunoSEQ multiplex PCR; TCRdb keeps in-frame clones, though not all of them. The table lists approximately 150,000 clones, around 82% of them singletons. The rearrangement joins TRBV5-6 to TRBJ2-7, with 10 bases that match TRBD1. This sequence originates from a man between 60 and 75 years old who had recovered from COVID-19. The sample consisted of PBMCs or T cells enriched from blood (not recorded which). The CDR3 DNA sequence: TGTGCCAGCAGCTGGGGGACAGGGGAGTACGAGCAGTACTTC. This encodes CASSWGTGEYEQYF.